The 27 T cell receptor beta chains below were found in one sample sequenced in a study of blood T cell repertoires in COVID-19. Assay: immunoSEQ multiplex PCR; the TCRdb copy retains only in-frame clones and omits some. The table lists 35,000 to 55,000 clones, around 83% of them singletons. Sequencing was carried out using peripheral blood. These receptors were taken from a woman between 65 and 79 years old in a cohort sampled during active COVID-19.

The V gene is TRBV9, the J gene TRBJ2-5; TRBD2 is a possible D gene (7 bases). CDR1 and CDR2 (germline): SGDLS, YYNGEE. V lost 4 bases and J 5 bases, leaving 18 bases between the germline ends. This CDR3 comprises 15 residues. The CDR3 sequence is CASSYLGGGAETQYF. CDR3 coding DNA: TGTGCCAGCAGCTACTTAGGGGGGGGCGCGGAGACCCAGTACTTC.

The rearrangement links TRBV11-1 to TRBJ2-7, with D maybe TRBD1 (5 bases). Deletions cut 6 bases from V and 0 bases from J, with 15 bases between. The CDR3 is made up of 15 amino acids. CDR1 SGHAT and CDR2 FQDESV come from the germline V gene (reference sequence). The CDR3 DNA sequence: TGTGCCAGCAGTAAGGATGGTCAGGGCTCCTACGAGCAGTACTTC. Protein product: CASSKDGQGSYEQYF.

The chain carries TRBV4-1 and TRBJ2-1; 9 bases agree with TRBD2. Germline V gene sequence: CDR1 MGHRA, CDR2 YSYEKL. V shed 4 bases, J shed 1 base, and the junction held 5 bases outside the gene matches. This CDR3 spans 16 amino acids. The CDR3 DNA follows: TGCGCCAGCAGCCGCACTAGCGGGTCTTCCTACAATGAGCAGTTCTTC. Protein: CASSRTSGSSYNEQFF.

CDR3 protein: CASSIVPGSNQPQHF. For the CDR3, the DNA is TGTGCCAGTAGTATAGTTCCGGGGAGCAATCAGCCCCAGCATTTT. The gene calls are TRBV19 and TRBJ1-5, with D unclear. The CDR3 consists of 15 residues. Per germline, CDR1 LNHDA and CDR2 SQIVND (reference sequence). V lost 1 base, J lost 1 base, and 8 bases lay in between.

CDR3: CASSQNLGHSVTDTQYF. CDR3 coding DNA: TGTGCCAGCAGCCAAAATTTGGGACACAGCGTCACAGATACGCAGTATTTT. The V and J genes are TRBV3-1 (or the pseudogene TRBV3-2) and TRBJ2-3, with D maybe TRBD1 (6 bases). The CDR3 consists of 17 residues. Looked up from germline, CDR1 is LGHDT and CDR2 is YNNKEL (reference sequence). The V and J ends lost 2 bases and 2 bases respectively, with 17 bases between them.

This rearrangement joins TRBV7-2 to TRBJ2-7, with a possible D match to TRBD1 (6 bases). The CDR3 consists of 14 residues. Trimming cost V 5 bases and J 4 bases, with 15 bases left between them. CDR1 is SGHTA, CDR2 FQGNSA, per germline. CDR3 amino acids: CASSPWTASYEQYF. The CDR3, as DNA: TGTGCCAGCAGCCCATGGACAGCTTCATACGAGCAGTACTTC.

The chain carries TRBV19 and TRBJ1-1; possibly TRBD1 for D (6 bases). Germline lookup yields CDR1 LNHDA and CDR2 SQIVND (reference sequence). The ends were cut back, 8 bases at V and 3 bases at J, with 13 bases in the middle. The CDR3 extends over 13 amino acids. The CDR3 reads CASLGHSYTEAFF. DNA of the CDR3: TGTGCCAGTCTGGGACACAGCTACACTGAAGCTTTCTTT.

The chain links TRBV5-1 to TRBJ2-1; TRBD1 might be the D (5 bases). The CDR3 has 15 amino acids. Per germline, CDR1 SGHRS and CDR2 YFSETQ. Deletions cut 4 bases from V and 0 bases from J, with 11 bases between. CDR3 coding DNA: TGCGCCAGCAGCGTTCAGGGTAGCTCCTACAATGAGCAGTTCTTC. This translates into CASSVQGSSYNEQFF.

V usage is TRBV24-1 and J usage is TRBJ2-3; no reliable D call. V dropped 9 bases and J dropped 4 bases, with 7 bases sitting between them. Looked up from germline, CDR1 is KGHDR and CDR2 is SFDVKD. The CDR3 is 11 residues long. The CDR3 here is CATPVPDTQYF. The CDR3 bases are TGTGCCACCCCGGTCCCAGATACGCAGTATTTT.

The rearrangement links TRBV19 to TRBJ1-1, with 9 bases matching TRBD1. Germline values: CDR1 LNHDA, CDR2 SQIVND (reference sequence). The CDR3 extends over 16 amino acids. V was pared by 7 bases and J by 5 bases, with 14 bases of the junction left unmatched. The CDR3 sequence is CASTPPAGTGLTEAFF. Here the CDR3 DNA reads TGTGCCAGTACCCCCCCTGCCGGGACAGGGTTAACTGAAGCTTTCTTT.

This clone was detected once. The chain combines TRBV19 with TRBJ2-2; 9 nucleotides align to TRBD2. CDR3 length equals 15 residues. The V gene end was trimmed by 7 bases and the J gene end by 7 bases; junction bases not matched to a gene: 10. CDR1 is LNHDA and CDR2 is SQIVND in the germline V gene (reference sequence). The CDR3 nucleotides are TGTGCCAGTATTAGGCGGGAGGGCCTTGGCGGGGAGCTGTTTTTT. This gives the protein CASIRREGLGGELFF.

This clone appeared a single time. V gene TRBV5-5 combines with J gene TRBJ2-7; TRBD1 matches 7 bases. Losses at the gene ends were 2 bases for V and 3 bases for J; bases not matched to a gene: 2. Germline V CDR1 and CDR2: SGHKS, YYEKEE (reference sequence). This CDR3 has 13 residues. The CDR3 is CASSFRTGYEQYF. CDR3 nucleotide sequence: TGTGCCAGCAGCTTCAGGACAGGCTACGAGCAGTACTTC.

The chain carries TRBV18 and TRBJ2-5; D remains unclear. Trimming took off 6 bases at V and 1 base at J, with 9 bases between the two ends. The length of the CDR3 is 13 residues. The germline CDR1 and CDR2 sequences are KGHSH and LQKENI. DNA of the CDR3: TGTGCCAGCTCCCGGCGGTCCCAAGAGACCCAGTACTTC. It encodes CASSRRSQETQYF.

The chain combines TRBV6-1 with TRBJ2-7; 9 bases align to TRBD2. Germline V gives CDR1 MNHNS, CDR2 SASEGT. CDR3 size: 17 residues. The trim removed 1 base at V and 3 bases at J, leaving 10 bases unmatched. CDR3 protein: CASSEEGSGSFLYEQYF. Written as DNA, the CDR3 is TGTGCCAGCAGTGAAGAAGGTAGCGGGAGCTTCCTCTACGAGCAGTACTTC.

V gene TRBV7-6 combines with J gene TRBJ2-1; TRBD2 agrees at 10 bases. From germline, CDR1 is SGHVS and CDR2 FNYEAQ. The CDR3 totals 17 residues. The trim removed 5 bases at V and 5 bases at J, leaving 12 bases unmatched. The CDR3 DNA reads TGTGCCAGCAGCCTACGTACCCTAGCGGGAGTAGACAATGAGCAGTTCTTC. Its translation is CASSLRTLAGVDNEQFF.

This clone was seen a few times. This chain joins TRBV10-3 and TRBJ1-1; D remains ambiguous. CDR3 length: 15 residues. The germline gives CDR1 ENHRY, CDR2 SYGVKD. V shed 0 bases and J shed 0 bases, with 8 bases lying between them. The CDR3 spells CAISESVEMNTEAFF. The CDR3 DNA sequence: TGTGCCATCAGTGAGTCTGTGGAGATGAACACTGAAGCTTTCTTT.

This chain uses TRBV18 with TRBJ2-6; D is unresolved. CDR3 length: 16 amino acids. V dropped 2 bases and J dropped 1 base, with 9 bases sitting between them. From germline, CDR1 is KGHSH and CDR2 LQKENI. The CDR3 region is CASSPIQPSGANVLTF. The CDR3 DNA reads as TGTGCCAGCTCACCAATACAGCCTTCTGGGGCCAACGTCCTGACTTTC.

V usage is TRBV7-2 and J usage is TRBJ2-7; 11 positions agree with TRBD2. V shed 5 bases and J 4 bases; nucleotides not matched to a gene: 10. The V gene's germline CDR1 is SGHTA and CDR2 FQGNSA. The CDR3 extends over 16 amino acids. This CDR3 reads CASSPNRLAGTYEQYF. CDR3 in DNA: TGTGCCAGCAGCCCCAATCGACTAGCGGGGACGTACGAGCAGTACTTC.

This clone was seen only a few times. The genes are TRBV6-2 or TRBV6-3 and TRBJ2-5; no firm D call. The V gene's germline CDR1 is MNHEY and CDR2 SVGEGT. This CDR3 is built from 12 residues. The V end was cut by 0 bases, the J end by 7 bases, with 6 bases between. As DNA, the CDR3 is TGTGCCAGCAGTTACTCGACTGGGACCCAGTACTTC. This codes for CASSYSTGTQYF.

The gene calls are TRBV7-9 and TRBJ1-5; no clear D gene. Trimming pared 5 bases from V and 0 bases from J, leaving 5 bases between. The germline V gene has CDR1 SEHNR and CDR2 FQNEAQ (reference sequence). The CDR3 totals 13 residues. The CDR3 reads CASSRDSNQPQHF. CDR3 bases: TGTGCCAGCAGCCGAGATAGCAATCAGCCCCAGCATTTT.

This rearrangement joins TRBV11-3 to TRBJ2-7; D not resolved. The CDR3 spans 11 residues. V was clipped by 6 bases and J by 3 bases, with 6 bases between them. Germline CDR1 SGHNT, CDR2 YENEEA. CDR3 amino acids: CASSPHYEQYF. Here the CDR3 DNA reads TGTGCCAGCAGTCCCCACTACGAGCAGTACTTC.

The chain joins TRBV2 to TRBJ2-7, with 8 bases lining up with TRBD1. V dropped 5 bases and J dropped 7; count of bases not matched to a gene: 13. The CDR3 totals 15 residues. Germline V gene data show CDR1 as SNHLY and CDR2 as FYNNEI. CDR3 nucleotides: TGTGCCAGCAGTACGAGACAGGGGCTTGGGGGGGAGCAGTACTTC. This codes for CASSTRQGLGGEQYF.

The chain has TRBV6-5 and TRBJ1-3; D perhaps matches TRBD1 (6 bases). Germline V gene data show CDR1 as MNHEY and CDR2 as SVGAGI. Trimming pared 5 bases from V and 4 bases from J, leaving 9 bases between. The CDR3 is 13 amino acids. The CDR3 coding sequence is TGTGCCAGCAGTACAGGGTACGGAAACACCATATATTTT. As protein: CASSTGYGNTIYF.

The chain has TRBV18 and TRBJ1-1, with 7 bases identical to TRBD1. The J segment lost 4 bases and the V segment lost 3 bases, leaving 2 bases of the junction unmatched. The CDR3 totals 13 residues. Germline V lookup: CDR1 KGHSH, CDR2 LQKENI. CDR3 sequence (DNA): TGTGCCAGCTCACCCCAGGGGGGCACTGAAGCTTTCTTT. It encodes CASSPQGGTEAFF.

This clone showed up just once. The chain links TRBV7-2 to TRBJ2-3, with D possibly being TRBD1 (7 bases). The CDR3 has 15 residues. Germline values: CDR1 SGHTA, CDR2 FQGNSA. V was clipped by 3 bases and J by 0 bases, with 10 bases between them. The CDR3 region is CASSLAGQSTDTQYF. CDR3 nucleotides: TGTGCCAGCAGCTTGGCGGGACAGAGCACAGATACGCAGTATTTT.

The chain carries TRBV9 and TRBJ2-7, with 7 bases aligning to TRBD2. The CDR3 length is 14 residues. Trimming removed 4 bases from V and 10 bases from J; junction bases left unmatched: 14. Looked up from germline, CDR1 is SGDLS and CDR2 is YYNGEE. CDR3 sequence (DNA): TGTGCCAGCAGCCTAGGACTAGAACGGGGAAAACAGTACTTC. Its translation is CASSLGLERGKQYF.

This rearrangement joins TRBV5-4 to TRBJ2-3; 7 bases agree with TRBD2. CDR1 and CDR2 from the germline V gene are SGHNT and YYREEE (reference sequence). CDR3 length equals 15 residues. V lost 5 bases, J lost 3 bases, and 9 bases stayed unmatched. The CDR3 region is CASRRSGIGTDTQYF. CDR3 sequence (DNA): TGTGCCAGCAGACGGAGCGGGATTGGAACAGATACGCAGTATTTT.